This T cell receptor (beta chain) came from a study of shared clonotypes between healthy human individuals. As regards this clone: The target antigen is unknown.

This CDR3 is built from 13 residues. From germline, CDR1 is MNHNY and CDR2 SVGAGI (reference sequence). V lost 11 bases to trimming and J lost 0 bases, with 14 bases between them. Overall study findings and caveats: Tissues were not sampled, only blood, and their repertoires likely differ.

Only in-frame clones appear in the TCRdb table, and some are missing; sequencing was by immunoSEQ multiplex PCR. The top ten clones hold 13% of a sample with more than 450,000 clones, around 79% of them seen once. Healthy HIV-negative adults without recent acute infections or vaccinations served as donors. Unsorted samples drew genomic DNA from 85 million to 90 million PBMCs. V is TRBV6-6 and J is TRBJ2-7; perhaps TRBD2 as D (5 bases). The receptor comes from a woman in her 40s in good health. Some clones in this sample may be carry-over from other donors' samples. The sample comprised PBMCs. The CDR3 DNA follows: TGTGCCGCCAGAGCCGGGGTCTCCTACGAGCAGTACTTC. Its translation is CAARAGVSYEQYF.